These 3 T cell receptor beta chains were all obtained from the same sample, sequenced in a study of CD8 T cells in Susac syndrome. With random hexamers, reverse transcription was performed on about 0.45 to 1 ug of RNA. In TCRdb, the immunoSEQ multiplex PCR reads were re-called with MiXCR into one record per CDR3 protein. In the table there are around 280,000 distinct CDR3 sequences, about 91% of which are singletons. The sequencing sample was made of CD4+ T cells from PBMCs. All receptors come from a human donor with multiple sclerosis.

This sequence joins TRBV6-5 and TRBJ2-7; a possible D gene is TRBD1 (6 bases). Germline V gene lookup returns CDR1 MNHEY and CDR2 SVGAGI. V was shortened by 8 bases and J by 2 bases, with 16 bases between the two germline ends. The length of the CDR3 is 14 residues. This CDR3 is CASVSDRFPYEQYF. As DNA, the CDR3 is TGTGCCAGCGTCTCGGACAGATTTCCCTACGAGCAGTACTTC.

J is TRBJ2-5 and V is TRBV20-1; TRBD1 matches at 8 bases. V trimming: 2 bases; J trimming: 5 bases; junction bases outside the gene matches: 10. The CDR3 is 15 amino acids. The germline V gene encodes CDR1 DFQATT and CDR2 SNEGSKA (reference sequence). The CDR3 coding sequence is TGCAGTGCTAGACCCAGCACAGGGGGGCGGGAGACCCAGTACTTC. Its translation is CSARPSTGGRETQYF.

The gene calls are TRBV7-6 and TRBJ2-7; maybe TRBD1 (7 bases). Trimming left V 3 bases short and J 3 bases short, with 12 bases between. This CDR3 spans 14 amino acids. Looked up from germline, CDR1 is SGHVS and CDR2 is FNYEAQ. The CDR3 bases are TGTGCCAGCAGCTTGAGACAGGGACTCTACGAGCAGTACTTC. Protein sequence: CASSLRQGLYEQYF.